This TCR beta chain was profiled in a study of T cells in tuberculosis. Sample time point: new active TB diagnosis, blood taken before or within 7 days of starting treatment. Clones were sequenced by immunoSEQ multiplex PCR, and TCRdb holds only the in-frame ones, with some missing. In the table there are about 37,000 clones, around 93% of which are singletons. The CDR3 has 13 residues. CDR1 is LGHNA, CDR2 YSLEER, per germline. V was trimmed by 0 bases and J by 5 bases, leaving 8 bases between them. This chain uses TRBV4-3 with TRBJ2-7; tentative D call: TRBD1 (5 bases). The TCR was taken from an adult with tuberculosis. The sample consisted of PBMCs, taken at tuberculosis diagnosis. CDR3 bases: TGCGCCAGCAGCCAAGAAAGGGGCCACGAGCAGTACTTC. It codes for CASSQERGHEQYF.